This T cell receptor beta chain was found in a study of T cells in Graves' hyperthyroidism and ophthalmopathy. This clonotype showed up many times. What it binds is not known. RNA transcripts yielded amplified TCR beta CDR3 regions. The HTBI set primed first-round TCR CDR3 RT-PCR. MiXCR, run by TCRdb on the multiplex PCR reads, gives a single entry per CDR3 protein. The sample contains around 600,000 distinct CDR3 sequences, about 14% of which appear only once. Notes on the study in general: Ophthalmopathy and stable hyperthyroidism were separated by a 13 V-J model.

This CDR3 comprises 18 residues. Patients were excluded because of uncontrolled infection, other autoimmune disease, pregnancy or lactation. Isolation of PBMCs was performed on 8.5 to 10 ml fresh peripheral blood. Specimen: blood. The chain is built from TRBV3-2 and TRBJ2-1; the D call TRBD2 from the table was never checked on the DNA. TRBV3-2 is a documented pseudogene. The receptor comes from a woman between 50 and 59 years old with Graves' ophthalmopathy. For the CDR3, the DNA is TGTGCCAGCAGCTCAAATACTACTATCCGGGAGGGCCAGAGTGAGCAGTTCTTC. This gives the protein CASSSNTTIREGQSEQFF.